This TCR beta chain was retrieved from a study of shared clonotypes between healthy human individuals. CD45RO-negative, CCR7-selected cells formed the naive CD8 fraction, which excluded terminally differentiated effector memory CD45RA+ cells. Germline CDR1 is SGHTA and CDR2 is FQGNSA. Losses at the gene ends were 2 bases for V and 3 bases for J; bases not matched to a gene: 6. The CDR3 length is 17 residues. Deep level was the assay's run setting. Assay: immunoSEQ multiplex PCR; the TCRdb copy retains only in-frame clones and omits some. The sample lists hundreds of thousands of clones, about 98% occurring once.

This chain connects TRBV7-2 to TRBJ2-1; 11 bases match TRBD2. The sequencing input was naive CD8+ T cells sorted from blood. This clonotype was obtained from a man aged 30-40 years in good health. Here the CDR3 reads CASSLLSGLAVYNEQFF. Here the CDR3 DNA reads TGTGCCAGCAGCTTATTGTCGGGACTAGCGGTCTACAATGAGCAGTTCTTC. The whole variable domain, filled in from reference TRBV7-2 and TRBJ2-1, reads GAGVSQSPSNKVTEKGKDVELRCDPISGHTALYWYRQSLGQGLEFLIYFQGNSAPDKSGLPSDRFSAERTGGSVSTLTIQRTQQEDSAVYLCASSLLSGLAVYNEQFFGPGTRLTVL.